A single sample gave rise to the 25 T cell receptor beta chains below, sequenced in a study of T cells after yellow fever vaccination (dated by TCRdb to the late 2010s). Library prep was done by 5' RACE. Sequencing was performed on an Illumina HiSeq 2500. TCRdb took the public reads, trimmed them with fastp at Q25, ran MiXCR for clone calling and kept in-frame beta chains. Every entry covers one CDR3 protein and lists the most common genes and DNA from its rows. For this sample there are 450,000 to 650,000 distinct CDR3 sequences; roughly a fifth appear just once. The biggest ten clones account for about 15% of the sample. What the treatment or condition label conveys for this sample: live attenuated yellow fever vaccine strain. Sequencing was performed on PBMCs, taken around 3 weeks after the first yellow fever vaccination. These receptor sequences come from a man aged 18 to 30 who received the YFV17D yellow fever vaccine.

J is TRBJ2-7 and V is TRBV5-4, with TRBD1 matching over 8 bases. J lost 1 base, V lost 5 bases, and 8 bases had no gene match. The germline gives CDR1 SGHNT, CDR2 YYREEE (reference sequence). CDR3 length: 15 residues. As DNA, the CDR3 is TGTGCCAGCAGACGAGGACAGGGAAGGTCCTACGAGCAGTACTTC. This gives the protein CASRRGQGRSYEQYF.

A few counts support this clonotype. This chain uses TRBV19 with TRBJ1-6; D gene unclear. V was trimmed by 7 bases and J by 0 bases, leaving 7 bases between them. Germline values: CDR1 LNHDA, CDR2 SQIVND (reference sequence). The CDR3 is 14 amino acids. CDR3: CASKRNSYNSPLHF. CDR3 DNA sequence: TGTGCCAGTAAGAGAAACTCCTATAATTCACCCCTCCACTTT.

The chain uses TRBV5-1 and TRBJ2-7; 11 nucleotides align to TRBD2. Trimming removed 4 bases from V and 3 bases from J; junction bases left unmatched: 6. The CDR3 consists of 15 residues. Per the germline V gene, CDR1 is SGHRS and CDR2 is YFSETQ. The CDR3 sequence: CASSILAGVNYEQYF. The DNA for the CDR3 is TGCGCCAGCAGCATACTAGCGGGGGTTAACTACGAGCAGTACTTC. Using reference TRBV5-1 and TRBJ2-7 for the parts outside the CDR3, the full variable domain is KAGVTQTPRYLIKTRGQQVTLSCSPISGHRSVSWYQQTPGQGLQFLFEYFSETQRNKGNFPGRFSGRQFSNSRSEMNVSTLELGDSALYLCASSILAGVNYEQYFGPGTRLTVT.

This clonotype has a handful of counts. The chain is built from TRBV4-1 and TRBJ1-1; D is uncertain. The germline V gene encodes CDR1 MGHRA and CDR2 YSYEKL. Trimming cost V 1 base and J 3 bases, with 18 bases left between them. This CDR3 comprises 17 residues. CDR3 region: CASSQGPNLFTDTEAFF. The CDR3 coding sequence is TGCGCCAGCAGCCAAGGACCGAACTTGTTCACCGACACTGAAGCTTTCTTT.

The CDR3 sequence is CASSLMGQGDTEAFF. CDR3 nucleotides: TGCGCCAGCAGCCTCATGGGACAGGGGGACACTGAAGCTTTCTTT. The J gene is TRBJ1-1, the V gene TRBV4-1; the match to TRBD1 covers 11 bases. This CDR3 has 15 residues. Germline CDR1 reads MGHRA; CDR2 reads YSYEKL. The ends lost 4 bases at V and 3 bases at J; junction bases unmatched: 4.

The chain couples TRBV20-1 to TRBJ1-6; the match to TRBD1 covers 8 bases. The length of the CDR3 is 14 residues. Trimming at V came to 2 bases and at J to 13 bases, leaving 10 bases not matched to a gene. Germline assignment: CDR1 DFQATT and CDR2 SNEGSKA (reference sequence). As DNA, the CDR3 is TGCAGTGCTAGAAGGGACAGGTTAATAGGTCCCCTCCACTTT. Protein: CSARRDRLIGPLHF.

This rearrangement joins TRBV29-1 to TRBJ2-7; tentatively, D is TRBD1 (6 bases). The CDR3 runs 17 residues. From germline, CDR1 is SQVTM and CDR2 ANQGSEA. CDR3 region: CRNLKPGTPKRAYEQYF. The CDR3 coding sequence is TGCAGAAACCTCAAACCCGGGACACCAAAGAGAGCTTACGAGCAGTACTTC.

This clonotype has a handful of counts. CDR3 sequence reads: CAISVGTGRAGELFF. CDR3 sequence (DNA): TGTGCCATCAGTGTCGGAACGGGGAGAGCCGGGGAGCTGTTTTTT. The chain has TRBV10-3 and TRBJ2-2; D perhaps matches TRBD2 (5 bases). The germline V gene encodes CDR1 ENHRY and CDR2 SYGVKD. The CDR3 is 15 residues long. With 4 bases removed from V and 6 bases from J, the gap between germline ends came to 15 bases.

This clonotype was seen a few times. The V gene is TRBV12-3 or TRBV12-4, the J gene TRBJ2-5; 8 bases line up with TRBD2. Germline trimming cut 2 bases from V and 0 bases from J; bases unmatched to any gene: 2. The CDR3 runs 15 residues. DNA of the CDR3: TGTGCCAGCAGTTTACGGGGGGGGCACCAAGAGACCCAGTACTTC. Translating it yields CASSLRGGHQETQYF.

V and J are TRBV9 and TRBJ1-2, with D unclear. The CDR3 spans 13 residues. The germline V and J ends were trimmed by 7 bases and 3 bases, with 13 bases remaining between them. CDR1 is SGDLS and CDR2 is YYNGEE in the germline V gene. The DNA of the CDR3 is TGTGCCAGCTCAACGGACGGTGACTATGGCTACACCTTC. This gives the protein CASSTDGDYGYTF.

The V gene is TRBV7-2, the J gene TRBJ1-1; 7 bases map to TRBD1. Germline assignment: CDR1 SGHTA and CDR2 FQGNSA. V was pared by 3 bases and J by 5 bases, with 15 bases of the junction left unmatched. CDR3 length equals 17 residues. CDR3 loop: CASSLAARQGSRTEAFF. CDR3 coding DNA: TGTGCCAGCAGCTTGGCAGCAAGACAGGGTTCAAGAACTGAAGCTTTCTTT.

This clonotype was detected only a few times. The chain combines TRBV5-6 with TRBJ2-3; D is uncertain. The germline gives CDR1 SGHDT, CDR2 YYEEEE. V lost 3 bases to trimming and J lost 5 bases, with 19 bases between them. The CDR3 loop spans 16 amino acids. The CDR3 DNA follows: TGTGCCAGCAGCTGGGCCGGGCTCCACGCGAGAGATACGCAGTATTTT. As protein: CASSWAGLHARDTQYF.

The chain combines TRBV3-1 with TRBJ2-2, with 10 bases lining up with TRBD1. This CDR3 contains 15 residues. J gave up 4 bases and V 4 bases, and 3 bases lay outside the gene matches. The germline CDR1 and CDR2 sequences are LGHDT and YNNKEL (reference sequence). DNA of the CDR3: TGTGCCAGCAGCCTGTGGACAGGGGGCACCGGGGAGCTGTTTTTT. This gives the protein CASSLWTGGTGELFF.

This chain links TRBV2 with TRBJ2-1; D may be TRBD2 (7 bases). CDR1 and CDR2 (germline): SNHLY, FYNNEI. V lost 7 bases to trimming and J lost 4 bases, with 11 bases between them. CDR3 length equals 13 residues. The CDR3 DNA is TGTGCCAGCACCCGGGGGGCGTACAATGAGCAGTTCTTC. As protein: CASTRGAYNEQFF.

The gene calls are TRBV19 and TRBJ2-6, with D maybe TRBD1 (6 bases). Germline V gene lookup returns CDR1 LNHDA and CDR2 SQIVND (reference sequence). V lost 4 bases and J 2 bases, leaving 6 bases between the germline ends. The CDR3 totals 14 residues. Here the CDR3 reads CASSNRAGANVLTF. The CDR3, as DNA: TGTGCCAGTAGTAACAGGGCTGGGGCCAACGTCCTGACTTTC.

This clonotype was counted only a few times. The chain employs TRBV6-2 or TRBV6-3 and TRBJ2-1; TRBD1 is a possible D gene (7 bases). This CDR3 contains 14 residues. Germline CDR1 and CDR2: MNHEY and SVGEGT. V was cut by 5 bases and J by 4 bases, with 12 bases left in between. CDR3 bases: TGTGCCAGCAGTGACAGGGCGGGGTACAATGAGCAGTTCTTC. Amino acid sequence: CASSDRAGYNEQFF.

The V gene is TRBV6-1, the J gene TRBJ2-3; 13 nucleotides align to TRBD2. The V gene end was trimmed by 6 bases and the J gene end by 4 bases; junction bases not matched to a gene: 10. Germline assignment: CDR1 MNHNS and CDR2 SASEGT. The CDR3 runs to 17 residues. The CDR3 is CASRGLAGPNGADTQYF. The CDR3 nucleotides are TGTGCCAGCAGGGGACTAGCGGGACCCAACGGCGCAGATACGCAGTATTTT.

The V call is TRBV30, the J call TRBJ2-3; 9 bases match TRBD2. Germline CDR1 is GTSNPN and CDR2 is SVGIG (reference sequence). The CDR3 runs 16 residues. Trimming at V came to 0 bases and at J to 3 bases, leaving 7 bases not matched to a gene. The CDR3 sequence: CAWSVGLAGLTDTQYF. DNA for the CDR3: TGTGCCTGGAGTGTAGGGCTAGCGGGGTTAACAGATACGCAGTATTTT.

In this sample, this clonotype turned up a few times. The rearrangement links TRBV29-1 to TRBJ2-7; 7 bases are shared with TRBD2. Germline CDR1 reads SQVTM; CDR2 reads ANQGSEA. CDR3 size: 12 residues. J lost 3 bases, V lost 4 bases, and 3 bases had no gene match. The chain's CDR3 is CSVVSGDYEQYF. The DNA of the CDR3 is TGCAGCGTTGTCAGCGGGGACTACGAGCAGTACTTC.

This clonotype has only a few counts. CDR3 bases: TGTGCCAGCAGATTCCGGACAGGGGAGCCTGAAGCTTTCTTT. Its translation is CASRFRTGEPEAFF. V is TRBV13 and J is TRBJ1-1; 9 bases line up with TRBD1. There are 14 residues in the CDR3. V dropped 6 bases and J dropped 6; count of bases not matched to a gene: 8. Per germline, CDR1 PRHDT and CDR2 FYEKMQ (reference sequence).

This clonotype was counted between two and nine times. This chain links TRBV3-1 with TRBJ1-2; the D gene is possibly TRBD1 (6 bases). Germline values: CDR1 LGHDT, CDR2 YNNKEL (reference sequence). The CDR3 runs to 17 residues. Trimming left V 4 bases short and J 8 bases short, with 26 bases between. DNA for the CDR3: TGTGCCAGCAGCCCCCGGGCGGCCGGGACATCGCGTCGGGGCTACACCTTC. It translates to CASSPRAAGTSRRGYTF.

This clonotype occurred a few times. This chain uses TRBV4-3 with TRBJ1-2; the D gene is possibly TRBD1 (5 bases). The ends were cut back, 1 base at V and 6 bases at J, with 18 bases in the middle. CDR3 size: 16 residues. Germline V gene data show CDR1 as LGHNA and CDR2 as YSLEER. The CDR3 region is CASSQAPTPSGHGYTF. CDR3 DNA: TGCGCCAGCAGCCAAGCTCCCACCCCCTCGGGGCATGGCTACACCTTC.

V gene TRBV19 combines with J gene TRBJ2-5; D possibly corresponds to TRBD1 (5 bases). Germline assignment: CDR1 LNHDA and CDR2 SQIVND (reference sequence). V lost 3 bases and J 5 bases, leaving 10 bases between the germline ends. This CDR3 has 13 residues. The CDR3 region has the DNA TGTGCCAGTAGTATCCAGGGCGTCGAGACCCAGTACTTC. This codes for CASSIQGVETQYF.

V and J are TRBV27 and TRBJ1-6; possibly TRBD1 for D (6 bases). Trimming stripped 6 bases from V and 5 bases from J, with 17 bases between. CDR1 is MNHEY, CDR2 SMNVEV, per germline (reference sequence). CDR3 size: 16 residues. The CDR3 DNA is TGTGCCAGCAGGCCCCCCTGGGGGCGGGATAATTCACCCCTCCACTTT. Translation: CASRPPWGRDNSPLHF.

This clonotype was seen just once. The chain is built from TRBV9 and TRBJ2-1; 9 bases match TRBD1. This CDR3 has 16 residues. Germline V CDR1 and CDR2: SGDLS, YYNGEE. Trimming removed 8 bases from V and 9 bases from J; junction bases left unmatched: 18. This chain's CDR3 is CASNTFPGQGMGEQFF. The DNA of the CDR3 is TGTGCCAGTAACACCTTCCCGGGACAGGGCATGGGTGAGCAGTTCTTC.